This T cell receptor beta chain was sequenced during a study of CD8 T cells in ankylosing spondylitis. Whole-study results and caveats: The authors reported significant enrichment of disease-linked clones in matched ankylosing spondylitis synovial fluid. One TCR beta motif, made up of roughly 8 highly homologous variants, appeared characteristic of ankylosing spondylitis blood.

In regard to this clonotype: Its antigen remains unknown.

Quantitative 5'-RACE with molecular barcodes produced the TCR beta libraries. TCRdb ran MiXCR on the 5' RACE reads and lists one entry per CDR3 protein. The sample includes around 430,000 distinct CDR3 sequences, over 15% of them seen just once. Germline CDR1 and CDR2: MDHEN and SYDVKM. V lost 5 bases and J 0 bases, leaving 11 bases between the germline ends. This CDR3 spans 15 amino acids. This chain joins TRBV28 and TRBJ1-5, with TRBD1 as a possible D gene (5 bases). Sequences were obtained from blood, either unsorted or a sorted T cell fraction (not recorded which). The TCR comes from a male donor with ankylosing spondylitis. CDR3 nucleotide sequence: TGTGCCAGCAGTACCCCCAGGGTTAGCAATCAGCCCCAGCATTTT. Translation gives CASSTPRVSNQPQHF. Looking up the rest from reference TRBV28 and TRBJ1-5 gives the full variable domain: DVKVTQSSRYLVKRTGEKVFLECVQDMDHENMFWYRQDPGLGLRLIYFSYDVKMKEKGDIPEGYSVSREKKERFSLILESASTNQTSMYLCASSTPRVSNQPQHFGDGTRLSIL.